This T cell receptor beta chain was captured in a study of neoadjuvant anti-PD-1 for oral cavity cancer. Study information: Around day 43, patients without progression received a fourth nivolumab dose before surgery.

TCRdb's copy holds only in-frame clones and misses some; the assay was immunoSEQ multiplex PCR. The data show 15,000 or so clones, around two thirds seen once. The CDR3 is made up of 16 amino acids. The sample in question was PBMCs, obtained before nivolumab (anti-PD-1) treatment. V usage is TRBV12-2 and J usage is TRBJ2-3; the D call TRBD2 from the table was never checked on the DNA. TRBV12-2 is a recognized pseudogene. The origin of this receptor is a person between 40 and 79 years old with oral cavity squamous cell carcinoma. The CDR3 reads CASRFRRLACTDTQYF. DNA for the CDR3: TGTGCAAGTCGCTTTAGGCGACTAGCGTGCACAGATACGCAGTATTTT.